This is a list of T cell receptor beta chains from one sample in a study of cytomegalovirus exposure and HLA in healthy donors. Some clones are missing from TCRdb's copy, which holds only in-frame ones; the method was immunoSEQ multiplex PCR. Counted here are under 250,000 clones, roughly 85% occurring once; the ten biggest clones make up approximately 2.1%. Sequencing used PBMCs. The receptors were sampled from a woman between 45 and 65 years old in good health and CMV-seronegative. CDR3s include the opening cysteine and the closing phenylalanine or tryptophan. Fields, in order: CDR3 DNA, CDR3 protein, J gene, D gene, clone size, V gene. A D gene is named only where the DNA matches it firmly. Size tells how often a clone was seen (once, few, many) or the class of an expanded clone, and some rows leave it out.

TGTGCCAGCAGTCATCGACAGGGCAATGAAAAACTGTTTTTT CASSHRQGNEKLFF TRBJ1-4 TRBD1 NA TRBV28
TGTGCCAGCAGTTACGGGTTGATTGAAGCTTTCTTT CASSYGLIEAFF TRBJ1-1 NA NA TRBV28
TGTGCCAGCAGCCCACAGGGGGTTACCAACACTGAAGCTTTCTTT CASSPQGVTNTEAFF TRBJ1-1 TRBD1 few TRBV11-2
TGTGCCAGCAGTTCGACAGCAAACGGCTACAATGAGCAGTTCTTC CASSSTANGYNEQFF TRBJ2-1 NA NA TRBV27
TGTGCCAGCAGCCCACAGGCGGGGGGATCTAGTGGGTACACCATATATTTT CASSPQAGGSSGYTIYF TRBJ1-3 NA NA TRBV7-8
TGTGCCAGCAGCTTGGCCGATGAGGGTCCCTACGAGCAGTACTTC CASSLADEGPYEQYF TRBJ2-7 NA NA TRBV5-6
TGCGCCAGCAGCCAAGAAGAGGACTATGGCTACACCTTC CASSQEEDYGYTF TRBJ1-2 NA NA TRBV4-1
TGTGCCAGCAGCTCGACAGGCCCGACTAACTATGGCTACACCTTC CASSSTGPTNYGYTF TRBJ1-2 NA NA TRBV28
TGTGCCAGCAGTTACAAGGTTCGTGGCGGGAGTTATGAGCAGTTCTTC CASSYKVRGGSYEQFF TRBJ2-1 TRBD2 NA TRBV6-5
TGTGCCAGCAGTTACTCTTTGACAGGGACCTACGAGCAGTACTTC CASSYSLTGTYEQYF TRBJ2-7 TRBD1 NA TRBV6-5
TGTGCCAGTTGGGGACTAGCGGGAGGTCATGAGCAGTTCTTC CASWGLAGGHEQFF TRBJ2-1 TRBD2 NA TRBV28
TGTGCCAGCAGCTTAGATTCAGGGTCGGCCTATGGCTACACCTTC CASSLDSGSAYGYTF TRBJ1-2 NA NA TRBV7-8
TGTGCCAGCACGAAGACAGGGTTGATGAACACTGAAGCTTTCTTT CASTKTGLMNTEAFF TRBJ1-1 TRBD1 NA TRBV28
TGTGCCAGTAGTAGACTAGCGGGAGCACTAAATGAGCAGTTCTTC CASSRLAGALNEQFF TRBJ2-1 TRBD2 NA TRBV19
TGTTCCAGCAGCTCTAGGCGACAGCTCAATGAGCAGTTCTTC CSSSSRRQLNEQFF TRBJ2-1 NA NA TRBV7-9
TGTGCCACTGAGGGGAGGGACCCCAATCAGCCCCAGCATTTT CATEGRDPNQPQHF TRBJ1-5 NA NA TRBV15
TGTGCCAGCATACCGCCTAGCGGAGGGGGGGTTTACAATGAGCAGTTCTTC CASIPPSGGGVYNEQFF TRBJ2-1 NA NA TRBV21-1
TGTGCCAGCAGCTTAGGTGAGAGCGAGGGCAATGAGCAGTTCTTC CASSLGESEGNEQFF TRBJ2-1 NA few TRBV11-3
TGTGCCAGCAGTTGCCGGGACAGGGGCCCTAACGATGAGCAGTTCTTC CASSCRDRGPNDEQFF TRBJ2-1 TRBD1 NA TRBV6-5
TGTGCCAGCAGCGGGAGGCAGGAGGCAGATACGCAGTATTTT CASSGRQEADTQYF TRBJ2-3 NA few TRBV5-4
TGTGCCAGCAGCCCCGGGACACCACGTGGCACAGATACGCAGTATTTT CASSPGTPRGTDTQYF TRBJ2-3 NA NA TRBV2
TGTGCCAGCAGCTCCGACGGAGGTGCCTACGAGCAGTACTTC CASSSDGGAYEQYF TRBJ2-7 NA NA TRBV7-2
TGTGCCAGCAGCGAAGCGCGGGGGAAGGCCCAGCATTTT CASSEARGKAQHF TRBJ1-5 NA NA TRBV6-1
TGTGCCAGCAGGCGGCAGGGGGCGAATCAGCCCCAGCATTTT CASRRQGANQPQHF TRBJ1-5 TRBD1 NA TRBV27
TGTGCCAGCAGCTCCGGGACAGGGGGGTCGTCTGGAAACACCATATATTTT CASSSGTGGSSGNTIYF TRBJ1-3 TRBD1 few TRBV7-8
TGTGCCAGCTCACCACCCAGGGGCTTTTCCTACGAGCAGTACTTC CASSPPRGFSYEQYF TRBJ2-7 NA NA TRBV18
TGTGCCAGCAGCTTAATGGCAGGGGGCCTGGCCTACGAGCAGTACTTC CASSLMAGGLAYEQYF TRBJ2-7 TRBD1 NA TRBV5-4
TGTGCCAGCTCAGTAGCAGAGACCCAGTACTTC CASSVAETQYF TRBJ2-5 NA NA TRBV18
TGTGCCAGCAGCCGCCGACTAGCGGGAGACCTCACAGATACGCAGTATTTT CASSRRLAGDLTDTQYF TRBJ2-3 TRBD2 NA TRBV7-6
TGTGCCAGCAGTTCTAGCGGGAGGGCCCCCTACAATGAGCAGTTCTTC CASSSSGRAPYNEQFF TRBJ2-1 TRBD2 once TRBV28
TGTGCCAGCTCTGAGGCCACAGGGATCGATGAGCAGTTCTTC CASSEATGIDEQFF TRBJ2-1 NA NA TRBV28
TGTGCCAGCAGCTTACCCCTTGTGAACACCGGGGAGCTGTTTTTT CASSLPLVNTGELFF TRBJ2-2 NA NA TRBV7-2
TGTGCCAGCAGCTTGGGGTTGTCTAGCGGATCTAGCACAGATACGCAGTATTTT CASSLGLSSGSSTDTQYF TRBJ2-3 TRBD2 NA TRBV5-8
TGCGCCAGCAGCTTGGAGGGAGCGGGAGGGCCGTACGAGCAGTACTTC CASSLEGAGGPYEQYF TRBJ2-7 TRBD2 NA TRBV5-1
TGTGCCAGCAGTTCCGGGACTAGCGTAGATACGCAGTATTTT CASSSGTSVDTQYF TRBJ2-3 TRBD2 NA TRBV28
TGTGCCATCAGTCCCGGGACTAGCTGGGTGCCTTCCTACGAGCAGTACTTC CAISPGTSWVPSYEQYF TRBJ2-7 TRBD2 NA TRBV10-3
TGTGCCAGCAGCCCCGCCGGGACAGGGCTAAATGAGCAGTTCTTC CASSPAGTGLNEQFF TRBJ2-1 TRBD1 NA TRBV4-2
TGTGCCAGCAGTGGGGGGGTTACGCCCTACGAGCAGTACTTC CASSGGVTPYEQYF TRBJ2-7 TRBD2 NA TRBV5-4
TGTGCCAGCAGTTTAACCCTGGGACTAGCGCAGCAGTTCTTC CASSLTLGLAQQFF TRBJ2-1 TRBD2 NA TRBV28
TGTGCCTGGAGTGCCGGGGTCTCCTACGAGCAGTACTTC CAWSAGVSYEQYF TRBJ2-7 NA NA TRBV30
TGTGCCAGCAGCTTCGGGACAGGGAATCGGGAGACCCAGTACTTC CASSFGTGNRETQYF TRBJ2-5 TRBD1 NA TRBV11-2
TGTGCCAGTAGCGACAGGGAAGGCAATGAGCAGTTCTTC CASSDREGNEQFF TRBJ2-1 TRBD1 NA TRBV19
TGTGCCAGCAGTTTATCAGGGCAGGGTGGTACTGAAGCTTTCTTT CASSLSGQGGTEAFF TRBJ1-1 NA few TRBV27
TGTGCCAGCAGCCTGGGACAGTCAAATCAGCCCCAGCATTTT CASSLGQSNQPQHF TRBJ1-5 TRBD1 NA TRBV7-8
TGTGCCAGCAACCCGGGGGGCGACTATGGCTACACCTTC CASNPGGDYGYTF TRBJ1-2 NA NA TRBV6-6
TGTGCCAGCAGCTTAGTTTCCTGGCGGGAGGCCGCCCCCTACAATGAGCAGTTCTTC CASSLVSWREAAPYNEQFF TRBJ2-1 TRBD2 NA TRBV7-9
TGTGCCAGCTCCGAACTAGCGGGAGAGGGTGAGCAGTTCTTC CASSELAGEGEQFF TRBJ2-1 TRBD2 NA TRBV11-3
TGTGCCAGCAGTTTATCCGGGACTAGCGGGTGGGATGAGCAGTTCTTC CASSLSGTSGWDEQFF TRBJ2-1 TRBD2 NA TRBV27
TGTGCAAGTCGCTTAGCCATGGAGGGGATTGGGGTCTCCTACGAGCAGTACTTC CASRLAMEGIGVSYEQYF TRBJ2-7 NA NA TRBV12-2
TGTGCCAGCAAGCGCCTAGCGGGAGTAGGTGAGCAGTACTTC CASKRLAGVGEQYF TRBJ2-7 TRBD2 NA TRBV27
TGTGCCAGTAGTATAGAACTGGGGCGACGGAATCAGCCCCAGCATTTT CASSIELGRRNQPQHF TRBJ1-5 NA NA TRBV19
TGCAGTGCCTTACGGGGTGAGACCCAGTACTTC CSALRGETQYF TRBJ2-5 NA NA TRBV20-1
TGTGCCAGCAGCTACGGACAGGGACCCTACGAGCAGTACTTC CASSYGQGPYEQYF TRBJ2-7 TRBD1 NA TRBV11-1
TGTGCCAGCAGCTTAAGGACAGGGGCGACCACAGATACGCAGTATTTT CASSLRTGATTDTQYF TRBJ2-3 TRBD1 NA TRBV7-3
TGTGCCAGCATGTGGACGGGACAGAGTAATGAAAAACTGTTTTTT CASMWTGQSNEKLFF TRBJ1-4 TRBD1 NA TRBV6-6
TGCGCCAGCAGTGAGCGTTGGGGGCCCCGTGGCACCGGGGAGCTGTTTTTT CASSERWGPRGTGELFF TRBJ2-2 NA NA TRBV10-2
TGTGCCAGCATCGGGAGCGGGGGCCCCCGCTACGAGCAGTACTTC CASIGSGGPRYEQYF TRBJ2-7 TRBD2 NA TRBV28
TGTGCCAGCAGCTTAGGACAGGGGGCGTGGGAGCAGTACTTC CASSLGQGAWEQYF TRBJ2-7 TRBD1 NA TRBV5-6
TGTGCCAGCAGTTTATCGGTCGGGAGTACCCCCCCTGATACGCAGTATTTT CASSLSVGSTPPDTQYF TRBJ2-3 NA NA TRBV27
TGTGCCAGCAGTCCCTCAGGGGGCCGTAGCTATGGCTACACCTTC CASSPSGGRSYGYTF TRBJ1-2 TRBD1 few TRBV6-5